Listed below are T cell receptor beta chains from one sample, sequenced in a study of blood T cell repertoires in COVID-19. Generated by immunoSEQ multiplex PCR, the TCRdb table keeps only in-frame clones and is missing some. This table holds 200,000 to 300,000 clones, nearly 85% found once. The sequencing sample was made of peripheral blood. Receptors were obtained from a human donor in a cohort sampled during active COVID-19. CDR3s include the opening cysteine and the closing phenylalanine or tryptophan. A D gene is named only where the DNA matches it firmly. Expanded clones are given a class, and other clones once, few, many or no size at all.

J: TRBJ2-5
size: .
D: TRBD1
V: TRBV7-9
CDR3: CASSSRGTGDETQYF
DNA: TGTGCCAGCAGCTCGCGTGGGACAGGGGACGAGACCCAGTACTTC

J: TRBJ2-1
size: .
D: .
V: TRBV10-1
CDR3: CASTEDLAANEQFF
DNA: TGCGCCAGCACCGAAGACTTAGCCGCCAATGAGCAGTTCTTC

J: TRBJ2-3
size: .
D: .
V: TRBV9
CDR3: CASSLPGTDTQYF
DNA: TGTGCCAGCAGCTTGCCGGGGACAGATACGCAGTATTTT

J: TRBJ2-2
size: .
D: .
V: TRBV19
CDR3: CASSIWAGLNTGELFF
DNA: TGTGCCAGTAGTATCTGGGCAGGGTTGAACACCGGGGAGCTGTTTTTT

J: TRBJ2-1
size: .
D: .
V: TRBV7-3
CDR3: CASSLTFRGGRNEQFF
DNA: TGTGCCAGCAGCTTAACGTTCAGGGGCGGTCGAAATGAGCAGTTCTTC

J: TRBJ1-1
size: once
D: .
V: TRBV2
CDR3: CASSVDRGARLEAFF
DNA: TGTGCCAGCAGTGTAGATCGGGGGGCACGCTTGGAGGCTTTCTTT

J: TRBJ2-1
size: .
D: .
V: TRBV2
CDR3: CASSEEQALEQFF
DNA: TGTGCCAGCAGTGAAGAACAGGCCCTTGAGCAGTTCTTC

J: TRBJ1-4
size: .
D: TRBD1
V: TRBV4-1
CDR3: CASSQTTQGGEKLFF
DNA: TGCGCCAGCAGCCAGACGACGCAGGGGGGCGAAAAACTGTTTTTT

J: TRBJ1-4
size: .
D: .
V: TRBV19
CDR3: CASSLRTPTTNEKLFF
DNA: TGTGCCAGTAGTCTCCGGACACCAACAACTAATGAAAAACTGTTTTTT

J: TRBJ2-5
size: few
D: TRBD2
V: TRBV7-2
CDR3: CASSSSRLAGSETQYF
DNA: TGTGCCAGCAGCTCCAGCCGGCTAGCGGGGTCAGAGACCCAGTACTTC

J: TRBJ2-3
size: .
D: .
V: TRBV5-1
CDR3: CASSPDSSSTDTQYF
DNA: TGCGCCAGCAGCCCGGACAGTTCGAGCACAGATACGCAGTATTTT

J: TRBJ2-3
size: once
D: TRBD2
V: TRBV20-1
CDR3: CSASLGRARTDTQYF
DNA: TGCAGTGCTAGTCTCGGGAGGGCCCGCACAGATACGCAGTATTTT

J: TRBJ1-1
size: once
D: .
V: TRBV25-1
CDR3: CASSERVGVRGTEAFF
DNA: TGTGCCAGCAGTGAAAGGGTAGGGGTGCGGGGCACTGAAGCTTTCTTT

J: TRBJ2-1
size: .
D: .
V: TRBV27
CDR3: CASSFSSGAGSYNEQFF
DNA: TGTGCCAGCAGTTTCAGTTCAGGGGCCGGATCCTACAATGAGCAGTTCTTC

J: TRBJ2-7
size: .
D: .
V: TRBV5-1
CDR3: CASSPRGSGQGDYEQYF
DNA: TGCGCCAGCAGCCCCAGGGGAAGCGGGCAGGGGGACTACGAGCAGTACTTC

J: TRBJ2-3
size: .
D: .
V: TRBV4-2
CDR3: CASSPRNSDNTDTQYF
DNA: TGTGCCAGCAGCCCCCGTAATAGCGACAACACAGATACGCAGTATTTT

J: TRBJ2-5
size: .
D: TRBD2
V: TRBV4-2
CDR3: CASSQDGSGRAETQYF
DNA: TGTGCCAGCAGCCAAGATGGTAGCGGGAGAGCAGAGACCCAGTACTTC

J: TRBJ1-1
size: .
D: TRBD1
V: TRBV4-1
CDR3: CASSPGQGGNTEAFF
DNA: TGCGCCAGCAGCCCAGGACAGGGGGGGAACACTGAAGCTTTCTTT

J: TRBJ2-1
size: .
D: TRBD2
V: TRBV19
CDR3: CASRPGTSVNEQFF
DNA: TGTGCCAGTAGACCCGGGACTAGCGTCAATGAGCAGTTCTTC

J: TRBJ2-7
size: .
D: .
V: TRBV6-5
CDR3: CASSSRRGRAYEQYF
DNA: TGTGCCAGCAGTTCCCGACGTGGGCGGGCCTACGAGCAGTACTTC

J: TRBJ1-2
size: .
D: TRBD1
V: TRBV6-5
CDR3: CASTPGQGAGGYTF
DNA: TGTGCCAGCACACCCGGACAGGGGGCTGGTGGCTACACCTTC

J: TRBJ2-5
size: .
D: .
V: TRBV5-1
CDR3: CASSLNFQETQYF
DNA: TGCGCCAGCAGCTTGAACTTCCAAGAGACCCAGTACTTC